These 3 T cell receptor beta chains share one sample of origin, sequenced in a study of radiation and T cells in renal cell carcinoma. This table comes from immunoSEQ multiplex PCR, and its TCRdb copy is limited to in-frame clones, with some not included. The table records some 20,000 clones, 45% to 70% of them present only once. Treatment described: treatment-naive control, cytoreductive nephrectomy. Specimen: tumor tissue, collected from a patient whose treatment was nephrectomy without radiotherapy. These receptors came from a human donor with renal cell carcinoma.

This clone is medium-sized within its sample. V and J are TRBV6-5 and TRBJ2-1; D remains ambiguous. V was shortened by 2 bases and J by 5 bases, with 16 bases between the two germline ends. This CDR3 comprises 16 residues. Germline CDR1 reads MNHEY; CDR2 reads SVGAGI. CDR3 sequence: CASSYRMTQPNNEQFF. The CDR3 nucleotides are TGTGCCAGCAGTTACAGGATGACTCAACCCAACAATGAGCAGTTCTTC.

The chain couples TRBV10-3 to TRBJ2-2; 7 bases are a match to TRBD1. The J segment lost 6 bases and the V segment lost 4 bases, leaving 8 bases of the junction unmatched. The V gene's germline CDR1 is ENHRY and CDR2 SYGVKD. The CDR3 is 15 residues long. The DNA of the CDR3 is TGTGCCATCAGTGGAAGGGACAGAGCCGCCGGGGAGCTGTTTTTT. Amino acid sequence: CAISGRDRAAGELFF.

The chain has TRBV19 and TRBJ1-1, with 7 bases matching TRBD1. The germline V gene has CDR1 LNHDA and CDR2 SQIVND (reference sequence). V gave up 5 bases and J gave up 9 bases; unmatched junction bases: 18. This CDR3 contains 16 residues. The CDR3 spells CASSPPPGQRKGKAFF. Written as DNA, the CDR3 is TGTGCCAGTAGTCCCCCTCCGGGACAGAGAAAAGGAAAAGCTTTCTTT.